This is a list of T cell receptor beta chains from one sample in a study of blood T cells in healthy people across ages. TCRdb processed the 5' RACE reads anew with MiXCR; each CDR3 protein has one entry. The sample records 800,000 to 900,000 distinct CDR3 sequences, 60% to 80% being singletons. The source material was blood. Receptors originate from a man aged 30-40 years in good health. Both conserved end residues are part of each CDR3. A D gene is named only where the DNA matches it firmly. Not every row has a clone size; where given, it reads once, few, many or a size class.

v_gene	abundance	j_gene	d_gene	CDR3aa	CDR3nt
TRBV29-1	-	TRBJ2-5	-	CSVALTVVETQYF	TGCAGCGTGGCCCTGACAGTGGTAGAGACCCAGTACTTC
TRBV20-1	few	TRBJ2-3	-	CSATTDTQYF	TGCAGTGCTACCACAGATACGCAGTATTTT
TRBV5-1	few	TRBJ2-7	-	CASSWAGTTYEQYF	TGCGCCAGCAGCTGGGCCGGGACAACGTACGAGCAGTACTTC
TRBV7-6	-	TRBJ1-1	TRBD1	CASSLRGQGLGYTEAFF	TGTGCCAGCAGCTTAAGGGGACAGGGGTTGGGGTACACTGAAGCTTTCTTT
TRBV5-1	-	TRBJ2-7	TRBD1	CASSFYGTGLAYEQYF	TGCGCCAGCAGCTTTTACGGGACAGGGCTAGCCTACGAGCAGTACTTC
TRBV4-3	few	TRBJ2-7	TRBD1	CASSQGGGQGDEQYF	TGCGCCAGCAGCCAAGGAGGAGGACAGGGGGACGAGCAGTACTTC
TRBV5-6	few	TRBJ1-2	-	CASSPPDGGRGYTF	TGTGCCAGCAGCCCCCCGGACGGGGGACGCGGCTACACCTTC
TRBV28	-	TRBJ1-5	-	CASSYGEVSNQPQHF	TGTGCCAGCAGTTACGGGGAAGTTAGCAATCAGCCCCAGCATTTT
TRBV7-2	-	TRBJ1-4	-	CASSLVGGSNEKLFF	TGTGCCAGCAGCTTAGTAGGGGGTTCTAATGAAAAACTGTTTTTT
TRBV4-2	-	TRBJ2-1	-	CASSQDPDNEQFF	TGTGCCAGCAGCCAAGATCCCGACAATGAGCAGTTCTTC
TRBV29-1	-	TRBJ2-7	TRBD2	CSVEGFSPGLGYNEQYF	TGCAGCGTTGAAGGTTTTTCCCCGGGACTAGGGTACAATGAGCAGTACTTC
TRBV6-5	-	TRBJ1-2	-	CASTRGGNSYGYTF	TGTGCCAGCACCAGGGGAGGGAACAGCTATGGCTACACCTTC
TRBV9	-	TRBJ2-1	-	CASSVHGGPETYNEQFF	TGTGCCAGCAGCGTCCACGGGGGACCCGAAACCTACAATGAGCAGTTCTTC
TRBV29-1	-	TRBJ2-7	-	CSAAYGISYEQYF	TGCAGCGCTGCATACGGAATCTCCTACGAGCAGTACTTC
TRBV29-1	many	TRBJ2-3	-	CSVEPPFATDTQYF	TGCAGCGTTGAACCGCCGTTCGCGACAGATACGCAGTATTTT
TRBV20-1	few	TRBJ2-3	TRBD2	CSAHGLAGSDTQYF	TGCAGTGCCCATGGACTAGCGGGTTCAGATACGCAGTATTTT
TRBV4-3	-	TRBJ2-1	TRBD1	CASSMTGEGYNEQFF	TGCGCCAGCAGCATGACAGGGGAAGGTTACAATGAGCAGTTCTTC
TRBV12-3/TRBV12-4	-	TRBJ2-6	-	CASSPEVPSGANVLTF	TGTGCCAGCAGCCCAGAGGTACCCTCTGGGGCCAACGTCCTGACTTTC
TRBV7-2	-	TRBJ1-5	-	CASSWERSQPQHF	TGTGCCAGCAGCTGGGAAAGGAGCCAGCCCCAGCATTTT
TRBV5-6	-	TRBJ2-1	-	CASSFRTTWGEQFF	TGTGCCAGCAGCTTCAGGACTACCTGGGGGGAGCAGTTCTTC
TRBV6-9	-	TRBJ2-5	-	CASSYSAGLPETQYF	TGTGCCAGCAGTTACTCGGCAGGCCTCCCGGAGACCCAGTACTTC
TRBV6-5	-	TRBJ2-7	-	CASSRGPLYEQYF	TGTGCCAGCAGCCGGGGTCCCCTCTACGAGCAGTACTTC
TRBV10-3	-	TRBJ2-1	-	CAISRNNEQFF	TGTGCCATCAGCCGAAATAATGAGCAGTTCTTC
TRBV28	many	TRBJ2-3	-	CASIRGSGFGDTQYF	TGTGCCAGTATTAGGGGGAGCGGCTTCGGGGATACGCAGTATTTT